The 3 T cell receptor beta chains listed next were all sequenced from one sample in a study of blood T cell repertoires in COVID-19. Assay: immunoSEQ multiplex PCR; the TCRdb copy retains only in-frame clones and omits some. The sample consists of roughly 200,000 clones, 70% to 85% of them appearing once. Sample: PBMCs or T cells enriched from blood (not recorded which). These receptors were obtained from a woman aged 60-75 years with acute COVID-19.

The genes are TRBV2 and TRBJ1-6; 7 nucleotides align to TRBD1. This CDR3 is built from 15 residues. With V trimmed by 6 bases and J by 7 bases, 9 bases remained unmatched. The V gene's germline CDR1 is SNHLY and CDR2 FYNNEI. The CDR3 reads CASRTQGQGNSPLHF. The CDR3 region has the DNA TGTGCCAGCAGGACACAGGGGCAGGGGAATTCACCCCTCCACTTT.

The rearrangement joins TRBV10-1 to TRBJ2-3; perhaps TRBD2 as D (6 bases). This CDR3 is built from 15 residues. V was shortened by 6 bases and J by 0 bases, with 13 bases between the two germline ends. The germline V gene encodes CDR1 WNHNN and CDR2 SYGVQD (reference sequence). The CDR3 protein is CASSARLVSTDTQYF. CDR3 coding DNA: TGCGCCAGCAGCGCGCGACTAGTTAGCACAGATACGCAGTATTTT.

V usage is TRBV20-1 and J usage is TRBJ2-5; D call uncertain. Trimming stripped 7 bases from V and 5 bases from J, with 8 bases between. Germline V lookup: CDR1 DFQATT, CDR2 SNEGSKA (reference sequence). The CDR3 is 10 amino acids. The CDR3 sequence: CSDSRETQYF. CDR3 sequence (DNA): TGCAGTGACTCGAGGGAGACCCAGTACTTC.